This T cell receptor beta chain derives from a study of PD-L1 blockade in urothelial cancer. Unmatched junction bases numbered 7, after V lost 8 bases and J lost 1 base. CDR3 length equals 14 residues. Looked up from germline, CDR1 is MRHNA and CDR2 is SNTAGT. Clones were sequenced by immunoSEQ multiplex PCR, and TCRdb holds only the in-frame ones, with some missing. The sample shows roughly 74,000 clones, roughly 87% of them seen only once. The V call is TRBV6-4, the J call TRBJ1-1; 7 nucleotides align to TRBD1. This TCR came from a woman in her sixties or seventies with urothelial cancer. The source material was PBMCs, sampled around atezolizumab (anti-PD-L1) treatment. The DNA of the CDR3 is TGTGCCAGCCGGAGGGGGCCTGGGAACACTGAAGCTTTCTTT. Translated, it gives CASRRGPGNTEAFF.